This T cell receptor (beta chain) was profiled in a study of cytomegalovirus exposure and HLA in healthy donors. Findings and caveats of the study: Within an earlier analysis, most TCR beta V segments proved productive either about 87% or about 30% of the time.

Note on this clone: Its antigen is currently unknown.

The V gene end was trimmed by 7 bases and the J gene end by 6 bases; junction bases not matched to a gene: 7. This CDR3 is built from 15 residues. Germline CDR1 LNHDA, CDR2 SQIVND (reference sequence). The PCR made use of 60 Vbeta and 13 Jbeta primers. TCRdb keeps only in-frame clones here, not all; method: immunoSEQ multiplex PCR. The sample records 200,000 or so clones, approximately 85% being singletons. This TCR was sampled from a middle-aged woman in good health and CMV-seronegative. The sequenced sample was PBMCs. The chain uses TRBV19 and TRBJ2-2; TRBD1 matches at 11 bases. CDR3 coding DNA: TGTGCCAGTACCTGGGGGACAGGGGGTCCCGGGGAGCTGTTTTTT. This codes for CASTWGTGGPGELFF.